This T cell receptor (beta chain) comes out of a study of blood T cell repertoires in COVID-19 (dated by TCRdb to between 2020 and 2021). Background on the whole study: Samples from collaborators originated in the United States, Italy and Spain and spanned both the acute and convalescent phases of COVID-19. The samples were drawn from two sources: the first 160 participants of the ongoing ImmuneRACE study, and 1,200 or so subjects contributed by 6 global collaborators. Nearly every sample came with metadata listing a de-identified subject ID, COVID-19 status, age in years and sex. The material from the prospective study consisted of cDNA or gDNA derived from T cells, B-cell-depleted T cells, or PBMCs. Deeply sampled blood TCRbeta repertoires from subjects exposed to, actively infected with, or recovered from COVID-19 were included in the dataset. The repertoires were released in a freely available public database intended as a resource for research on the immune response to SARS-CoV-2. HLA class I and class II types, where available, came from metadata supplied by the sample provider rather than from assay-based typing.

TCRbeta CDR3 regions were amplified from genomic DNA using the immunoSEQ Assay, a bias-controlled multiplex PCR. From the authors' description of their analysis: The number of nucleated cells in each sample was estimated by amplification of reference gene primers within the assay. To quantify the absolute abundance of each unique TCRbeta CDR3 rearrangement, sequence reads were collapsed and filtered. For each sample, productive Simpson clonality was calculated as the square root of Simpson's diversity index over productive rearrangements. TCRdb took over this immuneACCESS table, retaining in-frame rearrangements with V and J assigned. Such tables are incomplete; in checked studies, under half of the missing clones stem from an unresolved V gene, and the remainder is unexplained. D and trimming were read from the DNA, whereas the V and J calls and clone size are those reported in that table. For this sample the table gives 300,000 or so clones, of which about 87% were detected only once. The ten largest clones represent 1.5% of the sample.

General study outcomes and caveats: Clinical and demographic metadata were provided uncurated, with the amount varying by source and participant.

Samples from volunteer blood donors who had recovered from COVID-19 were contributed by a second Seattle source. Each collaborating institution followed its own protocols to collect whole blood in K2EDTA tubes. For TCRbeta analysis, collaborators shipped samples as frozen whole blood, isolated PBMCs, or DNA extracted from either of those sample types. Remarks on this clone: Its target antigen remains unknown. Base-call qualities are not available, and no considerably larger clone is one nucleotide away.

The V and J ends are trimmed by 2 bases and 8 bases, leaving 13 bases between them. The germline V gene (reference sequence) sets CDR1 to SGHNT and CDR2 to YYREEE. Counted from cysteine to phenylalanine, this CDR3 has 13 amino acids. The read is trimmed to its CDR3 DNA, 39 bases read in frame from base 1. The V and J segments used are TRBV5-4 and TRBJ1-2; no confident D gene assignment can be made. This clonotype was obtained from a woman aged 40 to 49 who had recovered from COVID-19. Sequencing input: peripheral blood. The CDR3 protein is CASSLDYENGYTF. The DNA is TGTGCCAGCAGCTTAGATTACGAGAACGGCTACACCTTC.